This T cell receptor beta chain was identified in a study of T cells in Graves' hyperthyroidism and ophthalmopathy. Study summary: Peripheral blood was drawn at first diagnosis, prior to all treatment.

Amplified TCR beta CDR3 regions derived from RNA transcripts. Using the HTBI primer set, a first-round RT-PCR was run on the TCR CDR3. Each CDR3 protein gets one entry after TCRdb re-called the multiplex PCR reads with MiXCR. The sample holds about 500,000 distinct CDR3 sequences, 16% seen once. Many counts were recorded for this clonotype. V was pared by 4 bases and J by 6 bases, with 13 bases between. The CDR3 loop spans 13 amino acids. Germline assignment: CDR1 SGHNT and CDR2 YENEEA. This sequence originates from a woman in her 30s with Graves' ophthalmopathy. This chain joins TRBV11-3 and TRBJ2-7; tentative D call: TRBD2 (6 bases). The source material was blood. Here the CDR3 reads CASSSGAGSEQYF. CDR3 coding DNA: TGTGCCAGCAGCTCTGGGGCGGGATCCGAGCAGTACTTC.